This T cell receptor beta chain derives from a study of early T cells in non-severe SARS-CoV-2 infection (dated by TCRdb to about 2021). Study-wide context: Bulk RNA from unsorted whole blood was used for TCR sequencing, so alpha and beta chains could not be paired.

Library method: 5' RACE. Sequencing was performed on a NextSeq 500. In the TCR library protocol, unique molecular identifiers were attached to individual cDNA molecules to correct for PCR bias and sequencing error. TCR alpha and beta chains were both sequenced, and the abundances of alpha and beta sequences in each sample were closely correlated with each other. Regarding the original processing steps: Decombinator V4 was used to annotate TCR sequences for V gene, J gene and CDR3. Expanded TCRs were defined as changing significantly between any two time points under a Poisson model with p below 0.0001. TCR abundances were normalised to the total number of TCRs sequenced per sample and expressed as counts per million. MAIT TCRs were defined by TRAV1-2 paired with TRAJ12, TRAJ20 or TRAJ33, and iNKT TCRs by TRAV10 paired with TRAJ18. A search of VDJdb, accessed on 1 November 2021, was run for TCRs annotated to CMV, EBV and SARS-CoV-2, with TCRs annotated for multiple antigens excluded. TCRdb redid the processing of the public reads, applying fastp at Q25 and MiXCR, and retained in-frame beta chains. Under each unique CDR3 protein, matching rows form one entry showing the most common genes and DNA. The V and J calls were determined by TCRdb, not by the authors. This sample lists roughly 80,000 distinct CDR3 sequences; 15% to 18% were detected once. The top ten clones comprise 12% of the sample.

What the authors observed across the whole study: VDJdb matching was skewed toward anti-spike CD8 responses, so virus-specific expansions were likely underestimated and private and CD4 specificities were missed.

From the cysteine up to the phenylalanine, the CDR3 has a length of 18 residues. The retained sequence is limited to the CDR3, 54 bases, with the frame set at the first base. For CDR1 and CDR2, the germline V gene lists LGHNA and YSLEER. V and J lose 0 bases and 2 bases, and a span of 18 bases separates them. This was a case-control study nested in a cohort of healthcare workers in London, UK, who had nasopharyngeal swab PCR tests and blood samples taken every week. Healthcare workers were enrolled in the week of the UK lockdown, from 23 to 31 March 2020, and were followed every week for up to roughly 16 weeks. This clonotype has just a few counts. Its antigen is not yet known. No qualities accompany the bases; no much larger clone lies one base away.

This chain joins TRBV4-3 to TRBJ2-3; no confident D gene assignment can be made. The sequenced sample was whole blood. The source of this sequence is an adult who was a healthcare worker with PCR-confirmed SARS-CoV-2 infection or an uninfected control (not recorded which). The base sequence is TGCGCCAGCAGCCAAGAGAATGTGGGTGAGGAAAACACAGATACGCAGTATTTT. This encodes CASSQENVGEENTDTQYF.